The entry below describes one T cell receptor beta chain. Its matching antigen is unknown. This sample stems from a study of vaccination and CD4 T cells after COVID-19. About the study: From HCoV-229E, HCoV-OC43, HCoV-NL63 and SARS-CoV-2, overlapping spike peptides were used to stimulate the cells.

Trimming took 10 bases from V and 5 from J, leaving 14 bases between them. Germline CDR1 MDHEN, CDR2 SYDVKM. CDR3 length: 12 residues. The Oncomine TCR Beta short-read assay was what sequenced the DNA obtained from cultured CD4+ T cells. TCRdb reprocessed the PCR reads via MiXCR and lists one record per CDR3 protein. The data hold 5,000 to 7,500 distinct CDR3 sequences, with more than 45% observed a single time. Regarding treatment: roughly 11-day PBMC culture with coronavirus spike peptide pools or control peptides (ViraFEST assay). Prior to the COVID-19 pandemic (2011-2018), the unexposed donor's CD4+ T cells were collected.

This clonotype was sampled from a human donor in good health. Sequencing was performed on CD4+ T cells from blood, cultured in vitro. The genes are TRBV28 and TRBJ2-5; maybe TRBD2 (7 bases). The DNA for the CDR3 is TGTGCCATCCAAGGGGGGGCCGAGACCCAGTACTTC. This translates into CAIQGGAETQYF.